This TCR beta chain was sequenced for a study of T cell repertoires in cytomegalovirus infection. Study observations and caveats: Dominating the ex vivo response were TCR beta clonotypes that were CMV-specific and HLA-C-restricted.

Comments on this clonotype: Its antigen is not identified.

TCRdb ran MiXCR on the reads and lists one entry per CDR3 protein. Of about 740,000 distinct CDR3 sequences listed, 35% are singletons. Germline values: CDR1 SGHTA, CDR2 FQGNSA. This CDR3 has 13 residues. V was pared by 1 base and J by 5 bases, with 7 bases between. The chain is built from TRBV7-2 and TRBJ2-3; D is uncertain. Sequencing input: PBMCs. This TCR was sampled from a human donor in good health (CMV status not recorded). Some clones in this sample may be carry-over from other donors' samples. The CDR3 is CASSLGFIDTQYF. CDR3 DNA sequence: TGTGCCAGCAGCTTAGGTTTCATAGATACGCAGTATTTT. The variable domain in full, with the rest retrieved from reference TRBV7-2 and TRBJ2-3, is GAGVSQSPSNKVTEKGKDVELRCDPISGHTALYWYRQSLGQGLEFLIYFQGNSAPDKSGLPSDRFSAERTGGSVSTLTIQRTQQEDSAVYLCASSLGFIDTQYFGPGTRLTVL.